The source of this TCR beta chain is a study of CD8+ T cells in alopecia areata. Extracted RNA was reverse transcribed, and the resulting cDNA served as sequencing template. Method: immunoSEQ multiplex PCR; TCRdb's copy keeps in-frame clones and lacks some. Of 98,000 or so clones in the sample, approximately 63% were seen once. CDR3 length equals 15 residues. CDR1 MNHEY and CDR2 SVGAGI come from the germline V gene. V lost 5 bases and J lost 2, with 15 bases in between. General observations from the study: Normal skin's resident alphabeta T cells are sequenced alongside lesional scalp T cells. It was lesional scalp, especially alopecia totalis/universalis, that showed higher clonality than normal scalp.

With regard to this clone: The antigen is not known.

The sample comprised CD8+ T cells sorted from blood. This chain uses TRBV6-5 with TRBJ1-1; possibly TRBD1 for D (6 bases). This receptor was identified in a human donor in good health. CDR3 coding DNA: TGTGCCAGCAGTCCGTGGGGACACTTAAACACTGAAGCTTTCTTT. Encoded protein: CASSPWGHLNTEAFF.